These T cell receptor beta chains were read from a single sample in a study of response to subunit inactivated influenza vaccine. TCRdb independently ran MiXCR on the RT-PCR reads; one entry per CDR3 protein. This sample yields 450,000 to 600,000 distinct CDR3 sequences, of which around 8% are seen a single time; around 13% belongs to the top ten. Sequenced material: PBMCs from blood, taken roughly 24 months after vaccination. The receptors here all came from a man between 50 and 70 years old who received an inactivated influenza vaccine. CDR3s leave out the opening cysteine and the closing phenylalanine or tryptophan.

j_call v_call cdr3_aa
TRBJ1-1 TRBV6-5 ASSRGRGEAF
TRBJ2-3 TRBV20-1 SARETRGSDTQY
TRBJ2-1 TRBV3-1 ASCQGRTRNNEQF
TRBJ1-5 TRBV6-2/TRBV6-3 ASRQTSTGISGNQPQH
TRBJ2-3 TRBV29-1 SVDRSGGTDTQY
TRBJ2-5 TRBV5-6 ASSHDYAGPTQETQY
TRBJ2-7 TRBV7-2 ASSPRSGREYEQY
TRBJ2-5 TRBV11-1 ASTRLGGPQETQY
TRBJ2-1 TRBV7-2 ASSLYPGAYNEQF
TRBJ2-3 TRBV2 ASRGQRGSDTQY
TRBJ1-5 TRBV6-1 ASRDRGSNQPQH
TRBJ2-3 TRBV20-1 SARDHRGLPPDTQY
TRBJ2-5 TRBV20-1 SANPPEPQETQY
TRBJ2-1 TRBV5-1 ASSFKFEQF
TRBJ2-3 TRBV3-1 ASRERGQATDTQY
TRBJ2-5 TRBV4-3 ASSQMAGQYQETQY
TRBJ2-5 TRBV5-1 ASSKRSDTNHQETQY
TRBJ2-2 TRBV5-6 ASSLFNVLGGELF
TRBJ2-3 TRBV12-3/TRBV12-4 ASSRRGENADTQY
TRBJ2-1 TRBV20-1 SARDGRRGAHNEQF
TRBJ1-5 TRBV6-5 ASSYSMHLQPQH
TRBJ2-6 TRBV20-1 SARVTGLNSGANVLT
TRBJ1-4 TRBV20-1 SANPTGSGRGELF
TRBJ1-2 TRBV28 ASGVGRGYT
TRBJ2-2 TRBV7-8 ASSLAGDTGELF
TRBJ2-1 TRBV5-4 ASSPTTSSRAEQF
TRBJ1-4 TRBV4-1 ASRVPGQGTTNEKLF
TRBJ2-7 TRBV24-1 ATSDRESYEQY